Reported below is one T cell receptor beta chain. People in the exposed group encountered a COVID-19 case within 2 weeks before entering the study. This entry is derived from a study of blood T cell repertoires in COVID-19. At the level of the study: Sources were T cells, B-cell-depleted T cells, or PBMCs; the material itself was cDNA or gDNA.

Profiled with immunoSEQ multiplex PCR; TCRdb holds only in-frame clones, not every one. There are about 350,000 clones in the sample; about 88% occur only once, and around 0.92% lies in the top ten. The CDR3 has 16 residues. Losses at the gene ends were 5 bases for V and 0 bases for J; bases not matched to a gene: 8. CDR1 is SGHNT and CDR2 is YENEEA in the germline V gene. The sequence derives from a woman in her twenties or thirties who had been exposed to COVID-19. This chain links TRBV11-3 with TRBJ1-1, with 8 bases fitting TRBD1. Input material: PBMCs or T cells enriched from blood (not recorded which). In DNA, the CDR3 is TGTGCCAGCAGCCCCCGCCAGGACAGGGTGAACACTGAAGCTTTCTTT. It codes for CASSPRQDRVNTEAFF.